The present T cell receptor beta chain was sequenced within a study of T-cell reconstitution after alpha-beta-depleted transplantation in children. TCRbeta library construction was performed incorporating unique molecular identifiers. TCRdb itself ran the PCR reads through MiXCR, one entry per CDR3 protein. In the table there are over 200,000 distinct CDR3 sequences, roughly 9% of which are singletons. The germline gives CDR1 MNHEY, CDR2 SMNVEV (reference sequence). The CDR3 has 16 residues. V was cut by 5 bases and J by 1 base, with 12 bases left in between. The source of this sequence is a human donor who donated a stem cell graft to a child with acute lymphoblastic leukemia. The chain couples TRBV27 to TRBJ1-6; D remains ambiguous. The sample in question was PBMCs from the stem cell graft donor, obtained from the stem cell graft. This CDR3 reads CASSLQQRSYNSPLHF. For the CDR3, the DNA is TGTGCCAGCAGTCTACAACAGAGGTCCTATAATTCACCCCTCCACTTT.